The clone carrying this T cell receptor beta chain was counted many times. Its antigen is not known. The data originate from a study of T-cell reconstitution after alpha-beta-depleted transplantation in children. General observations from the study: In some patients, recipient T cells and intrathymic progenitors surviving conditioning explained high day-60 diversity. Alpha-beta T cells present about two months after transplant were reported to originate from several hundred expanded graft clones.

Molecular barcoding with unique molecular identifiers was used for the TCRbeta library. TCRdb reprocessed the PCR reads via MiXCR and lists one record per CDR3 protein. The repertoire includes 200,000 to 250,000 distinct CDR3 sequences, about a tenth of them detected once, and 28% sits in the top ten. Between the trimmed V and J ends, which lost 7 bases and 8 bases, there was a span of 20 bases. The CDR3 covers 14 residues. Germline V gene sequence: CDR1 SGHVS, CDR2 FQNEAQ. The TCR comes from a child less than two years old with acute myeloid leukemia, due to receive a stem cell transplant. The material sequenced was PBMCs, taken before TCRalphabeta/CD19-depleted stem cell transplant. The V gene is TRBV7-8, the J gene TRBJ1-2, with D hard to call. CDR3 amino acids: CASTPDERARGYTF. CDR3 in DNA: TGTGCCAGCACCCCAGACGAGAGGGCTCGAGGCTACACCTTC.